The source of this T cell receptor (beta chain) is a study of blood T cell repertoires in COVID-19. This clone was seen only once. Participants had their cohort set by participant-reported clinical history. Here immunoSEQ multiplex PCR was the method, and the copy in TCRdb shows in-frame clones only, minus some. The table lists some 400,000 clones, around 87% of them singletons, with about 1.5% in the top ten. Trimming took 4 bases from V and 4 from J, leaving 8 bases between them. Germline CDR1 reads MGHDK; CDR2 reads SYGVNS. The CDR3 is made up of 14 amino acids. The chain has TRBV25-1 and TRBJ1-6; D ambiguous. The sequenced material came from PBMCs or T cells enriched from blood (not recorded which). The receptor's source is a man aged 30 to 39 who had recovered from COVID-19. CDR3 in amino acids: CASSVSVYNSPLHF. The CDR3 DNA reads as TGTGCCAGCAGTGTCAGCGTTTATAATTCACCCCTCCACTTT.